This T cell receptor beta chain was identified during a study of regulatory T cells in long-lasting Graves disease. Study-wide results and limits: With a small sample size, accuracy may have been reduced. Among the persistent patients, some 2,900 public clonotypes were shared, more than the approximately 970 shared among new patients.

The V segment lost 3 bases and the J segment 0 bases; nucleotides outside the gene matches: 7. CDR1 is DFQATT, CDR2 SNEGSKA, per germline (reference sequence). CDR3 length: 17 residues. Researchers made TCR beta libraries by using iRepertoire HTBI primers and running Arm-PCR on CDR3 regions. From the multiplex PCR reads, TCRdb called clonotypes with MiXCR, one entry per CDR3 protein. The table includes about 470,000 distinct CDR3 sequences, about 15% detected once. The time point denotes: newly diagnosed GD, antithyroid drugs for less than 3 months. PBMC RNA was the source of the TCR library. This clonotype has a count of ten or more. The antigen is not known. These data also featured in a second study, about T cells in Graves' hyperthyroidism and ophthalmopathy. Turning to that study: TCR CDR3 regions were first amplified by RT-PCR with HTBI primers.

The source was peripheral blood mononuclear cells (PBMCs), collected at new diagnosis, from a patient treated with antithyroid drugs. The chain couples TRBV20-1 to TRBJ2-2; 10 bases line up with TRBD2. This sequence originates from a woman aged 30 to 39 with Graves disease. CDR3 sequence: CSARISGRLSNTGELFF. CDR3 DNA: TGCAGTGCTAGGATTAGCGGGAGGCTATCGAACACCGGGGAGCTGTTTTTT.